The rows below give T cell receptor beta chains drawn from one sample of a study of T cells expressing NK-cell markers. With the 5' RACE reads reprocessed, TCRdb shows one record per CDR3 protein and no DNA. The sample includes roughly 150,000 distinct CDR3 sequences. The source material was blood T cells: a sorted CD56 or NKG2C T cell subset, CD4+ or CD8+ T cells, or bulk PBMC T cells (not recorded which). Source of these receptors: a man between 18 and 69 years old in good health. The CDR3 runs from the conserved cysteine through the conserved F or W. Clone size is not always given. Where it is, it says once, few, many or a class for expanded clones.

clone_size	j_call	v_call	cdr3_aa
NA	TRBJ2-1	TRBV27	CASRPFLGDSSYNEQFF
NA	TRBJ2-7	TRBV3-1	CASSQAGSPGEQYF
NA	TRBJ2-1	TRBV19	CASSISDARSYNEQFF
NA	TRBJ1-2	TRBV6-5	CASSFLWTGPSRGGYTF
NA	TRBJ1-2	TRBV6-5	CASSYSYSGVLNYGYTF
NA	TRBJ2-7	TRBV4-1	CASSLRQASSYEQYF
medium-sized	TRBJ1-5	TRBV20-1	CSARESGYQPQHF
NA	TRBJ2-7	TRBV5-5	CASSPRGHAGSYEQYF
NA	TRBJ2-7	TRBV20-1	CSAPTLPRTSGTYEQYF
NA	TRBJ2-1	TRBV7-6	CASSYRDLYNEQFF
NA	TRBJ2-5	TRBV3-1	CASSPFPRDGETQYF
NA	TRBJ2-7	TRBV12-3/TRBV12-4	CASSRPLTGIYEQYF
NA	TRBJ2-5	TRBV12-3/TRBV12-4	CASRGTSGGSQETQYF
NA	TRBJ2-3	TRBV3-1	CASSSGRFTDTQYF
NA	TRBJ1-5	TRBV20-1	CSASSTGSNNQPQHF
NA	TRBJ1-1	TRBV15	CATRDRATEAFF
NA	TRBJ1-3	TRBV9	CASSVAGTEINTIYF
NA	TRBJ2-7	TRBV3-1	CASSRAADSSYEQYF
NA	TRBJ1-5	TRBV5-1	CASSLGQGRNQPQHF
NA	TRBJ1-1	TRBV12-3/TRBV12-4	CASNRQGGAEAFF
NA	TRBJ1-5	TRBV6-4	CASSERMGNQPQHF
NA	TRBJ2-2	TRBV20-1	CSAPTENTGELFF
NA	TRBJ2-1	TRBV13	CASSLEGGDRFNEQFF
NA	TRBJ1-2	TRBV27	CASSFTGIGLSGYTF
NA	TRBJ2-1	TRBV6-5	CASSYSNGYNEQFF
NA	TRBJ2-5	TRBV7-3	CASSLTGTTQETQYF
NA	TRBJ2-1	TRBV6-1	CASSEAENNEQFF
NA	TRBJ2-5	TRBV5-4	CASSLRGGSEETQYF
NA	TRBJ2-3	TRBV19	CASSMDTDTQYF
NA	TRBJ1-2	TRBV7-9	CASSPAGEETTRGYTF
NA	TRBJ2-3	TRBV6-1	CASSVELAGGPEAQYF
NA	TRBJ2-1	TRBV2	CASNLIGQNYNEQFF
NA	TRBJ2-1	TRBV6-1	CASSTRTGEGNEQFF
NA	TRBJ1-4	TRBV20-1	CSAPRDSPEKLFF
NA	TRBJ2-7	TRBV5-1	CASSLDWNPSYEQYF
NA	TRBJ2-7	TRBV4-1	CASGSTGSNEQYF
NA	TRBJ2-5	TRBV6-2/TRBV6-3	CASVNGQETQYF
NA	TRBJ2-7	TRBV11-1	CASSFKRTSYSYEQYF
NA	TRBJ2-7	TRBV7-8	CASSERGRAYEQYF
NA	TRBJ1-3	TRBV13	CASSRHGGLNTIYF
NA	TRBJ1-5	TRBV19	CASRPGIPGQGDQPQHF
NA	TRBJ2-7	TRBV3-1	CASSPGHSVSYEQYF
NA	TRBJ2-7	TRBV29-1	CSARRTGKFYEQYF